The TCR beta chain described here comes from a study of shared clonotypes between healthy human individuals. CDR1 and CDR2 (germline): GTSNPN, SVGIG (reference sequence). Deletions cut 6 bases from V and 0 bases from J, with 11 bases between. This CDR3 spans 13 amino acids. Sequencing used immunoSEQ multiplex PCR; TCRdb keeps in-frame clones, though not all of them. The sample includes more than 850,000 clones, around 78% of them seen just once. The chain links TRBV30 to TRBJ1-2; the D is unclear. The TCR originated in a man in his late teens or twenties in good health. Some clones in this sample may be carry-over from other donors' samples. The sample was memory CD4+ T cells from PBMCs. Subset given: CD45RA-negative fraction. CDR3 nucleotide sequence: TGTGCCTGCCCAGGACGGACTAACTATGGCTACACCTTC. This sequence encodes CACPGRTNYGYTF. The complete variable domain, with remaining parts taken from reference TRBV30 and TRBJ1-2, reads SQTIHQWPATLVQPVGSPLSLECTVEGTSNPNLYWYRQAAGRGLQLLFYSVGIGQISSEVPQNLSASRPQDRQFILSSKKLLLSDSGFYLCACPGRTNYGYTFGSGTRLTVV.